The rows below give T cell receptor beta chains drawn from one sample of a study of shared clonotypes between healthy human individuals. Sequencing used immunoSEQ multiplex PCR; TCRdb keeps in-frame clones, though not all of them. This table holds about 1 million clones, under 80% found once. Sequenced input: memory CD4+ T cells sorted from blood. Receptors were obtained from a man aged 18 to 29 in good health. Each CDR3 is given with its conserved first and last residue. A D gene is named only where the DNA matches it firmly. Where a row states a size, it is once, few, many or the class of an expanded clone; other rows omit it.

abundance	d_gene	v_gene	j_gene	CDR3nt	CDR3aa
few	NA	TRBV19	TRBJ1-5	TGTGCCAGTGGTCAGCCCCAGCATTTT	CASGQPQHF
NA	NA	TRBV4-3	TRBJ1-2	TGCGCCAGCAGCCAAGAGGTCGGCTTCACCCTTAGTTATGGCTACACCTTC	CASSQEVGFTLSYGYTF
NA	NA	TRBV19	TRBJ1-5	TGTGCCAGTAGTATAAGGGGGGCTCAGCCCCAGCATTTT	CASSIRGAQPQHF
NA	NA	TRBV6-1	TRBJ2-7	TGTGCCAGTGGGAAGGCCTACGAGCAGTACTTC	CASGKAYEQYF
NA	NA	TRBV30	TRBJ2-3	TGTGCCTGGAGAGGGCGGCTTAGGGGTACAGATACGCAGTATTTT	CAWRGRLRGTDTQYF
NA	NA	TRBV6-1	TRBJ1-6	TGTGCCAGCAGTGAAGGAAAGGGACAAGCCCGTAATTCACCCCTCCACTTT	CASSEGKGQARNSPLHF
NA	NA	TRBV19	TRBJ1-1	TGTGCCAGCTCTTTGAACACTGAAGCTTTCTTT	CASSLNTEAFF
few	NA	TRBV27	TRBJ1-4	TGTGCCAGCAGTGCCCAGGGGACACCTAATGAAAAACTGTTTTTT	CASSAQGTPNEKLFF
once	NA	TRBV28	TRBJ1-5	TGTGCCAGCAATTTCGTAGGGTTCAATCAGCCCCAGCATTTT	CASNFVGFNQPQHF
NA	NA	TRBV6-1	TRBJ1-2	TGTGCCAGCAGCACAACGGGGGGAGGCTACACCTTC	CASSTTGGGYTF
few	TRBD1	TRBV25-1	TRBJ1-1	TGTGCCAGCAGTGAATTTGACAGGGGAAACACTGAAGCTTTCTTT	CASSEFDRGNTEAFF
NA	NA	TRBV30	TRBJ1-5	TGTGCCTGGAGTAAACAGGCCAATCAGCCCCAGCATTTT	CAWSKQANQPQHF
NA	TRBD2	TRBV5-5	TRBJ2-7	TGTGCCAGCAGCTACGGGGGGGCGAACTACGAGCAGTACTTC	CASSYGGANYEQYF
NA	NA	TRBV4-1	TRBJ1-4	TGCGCCAGCAGCCAAGAGTCCGTAAGCGGGGCAACTAATGAAAAACTGTTTTTT	CASSQESVSGATNEKLFF
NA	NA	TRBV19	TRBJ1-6	TGTGCCAGTACCGAGGGTGGTTACGATTCACCCCTCCACTTT	CASTEGGYDSPLHF
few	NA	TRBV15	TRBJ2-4	TGTGCCACCAGCAGAGATGATGGGGGGGCCAAAAACATTCAGTACTTC	CATSRDDGGAKNIQYF
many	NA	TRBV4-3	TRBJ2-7	TGCGCCAGCAGCCGGGATCCCCAGCCCTCCTACGAGCAGTACTTC	CASSRDPQPSYEQYF
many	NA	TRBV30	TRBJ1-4	TGTGCCTGGAGTAAATCGGAAAAACTGTTTTTT	CAWSKSEKLFF
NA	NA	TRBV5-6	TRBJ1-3	TGTGCCAGCAGCGCGCCTAGCTCTGGAAACACCATATATTTT	CASSAPSSGNTIYF
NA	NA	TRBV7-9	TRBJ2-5	TGTGCCAGCAGGCGAGGGACGAAAGAGACCCAGTACTTC	CASRRGTKETQYF
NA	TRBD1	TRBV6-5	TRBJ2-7	TGTGCCAGCACTAGATCCGGGACAGGAGGCTACGAGCAGTACTTC	CASTRSGTGGYEQYF
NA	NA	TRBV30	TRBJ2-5	TGTGCCTGGAGTCCCTCGGGGGCCCAAGAGACCCAGTACTTC	CAWSPSGAQETQYF
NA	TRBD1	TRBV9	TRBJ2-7	TGTGCCAGCAGCACCCGGACAGGGGAGTACGAGCAGTACTTC	CASSTRTGEYEQYF
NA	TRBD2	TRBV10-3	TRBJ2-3	TGTGCCATCACTCGGACTAGCGGGGGCGATACGCAGTATTTT	CAITRTSGGDTQYF
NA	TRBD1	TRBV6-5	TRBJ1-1	TGTGCCAGCAGAGCCCGGGACAGAGCTTTCTTT	CASRARDRAFF
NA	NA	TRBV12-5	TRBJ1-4	TGTGCTAGTGGATATCGGGCTGGGGGCTATGAAAAACTGTTTTTT	CASGYRAGGYEKLFF
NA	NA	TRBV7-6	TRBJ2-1	TGTGCCAGCAGCTTAGGGTGGGACTTTAATGAGCAGTTCTTC	CASSLGWDFNEQFF
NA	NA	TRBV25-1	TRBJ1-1	TGTGCCAGCCGGCCGACTGGGACAACTGAAGCTTTCTTT	CASRPTGTTEAFF
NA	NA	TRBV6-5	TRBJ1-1	TGTGCCAGCACCTTCAGCGGGAGAGCTTTCTTT	CASTFSGRAFF
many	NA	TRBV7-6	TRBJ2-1	TGTGCCAGCAGCTTCGGCGGGGCGAGCTCCTACAATGAGCAGTTCTTC	CASSFGGASSYNEQFF
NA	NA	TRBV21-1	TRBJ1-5	TGTGCCAGCACCCCAGGTCGGAATCAGCCCCAGCATTTT	CASTPGRNQPQHF
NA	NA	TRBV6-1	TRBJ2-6	TGTGCCACCCAGAGGGTGAGTGGGGCCAACGTCCTGACTTTC	CATQRVSGANVLTF
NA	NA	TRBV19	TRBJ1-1	TGTGCCAGTAGTATAAGGTGGGATAACACTGAAGCTTTCTTT	CASSIRWDNTEAFF
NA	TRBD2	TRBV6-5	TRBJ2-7	TGTGCCAGCAGAGATAGCGGGAGGTATCCCTACGAGCAGTACTTC	CASRDSGRYPYEQYF
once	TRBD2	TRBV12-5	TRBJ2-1	TGTGCTAGTGCCCCGAGGAGGATAGCGGGAGCTGAGCAGTTCTTC	CASAPRRIAGAEQFF
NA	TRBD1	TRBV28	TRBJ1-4	TGTGCCAGCAGTTCTTACAGGGGAATCAATGAAAAACTGTTTTTT	CASSSYRGINEKLFF
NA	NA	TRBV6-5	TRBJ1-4	TGTGCCAGCAGTTACTCCCGGGCCCCTAATGAAAAACTGTTTTTT	CASSYSRAPNEKLFF
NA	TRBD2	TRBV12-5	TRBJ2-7	TGTGCTAGTGGTGTGCGGGGACTAGCGGGAGGATATTCCTACGAGCAGTACTTC	CASGVRGLAGGYSYEQYF
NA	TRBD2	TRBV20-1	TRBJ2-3	TGCAGTGGGCGGGGGGAGAAGACGCAGTATTTT	CSGRGEKTQYF
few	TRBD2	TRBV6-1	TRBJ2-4	TGTGCCAGCAGTAAGGGACTAGCGGAAAACATTCAGTACTTC	CASSKGLAENIQYF